Included here is one T cell receptor (beta chain) sequence, with context. Antigen unknown. A second PCR, run for 7 to 11 cycles, used a sample-barcoded 5' primer plus a J-beta primer mix. Template switching added a 12-random-nucleotide identifier to every cDNA molecule. TCRdb ran MiXCR on the 5' RACE reads and lists one entry per CDR3 protein. The data contain about 1.4 million distinct CDR3 sequences, approximately 60% of them singletons. Isolation recovered at least 6.5 million PBMCs from every sample. The germline CDR1 and CDR2 sequences are MNHEY and SMNVEV (reference sequence). V lost 6 bases and J lost 5; bases outside the gene matches: 1. The CDR3 sequence is 12 residues long. The data originate from a study of blood T cells in healthy people across ages. Study-wide context: Through template switching, about one barcoded beta molecule was captured per two T cells, as measured in model experiments.

Study conclusions and caveats: CMV status of donors was unknown, possibly confounding expanded clonotype changes.

Source material: blood. The chain links TRBV27 to TRBJ2-3; TRBD2 agrees at 8 bases. The sequence was collected from a man aged 18 to 29 in good health. The CDR3, as DNA: TGTGCCAGCAGACGGGGGGGAGATACGCAGTATTTT. Protein: CASRRGGDTQYF.